This T cell receptor (beta chain) was identified during a study of cytomegalovirus exposure and HLA in healthy donors (dated by TCRdb to 2016 to 2017). Concerning the study at large: According to an earlier analysis of several hundred of the donors, roughly 180 million T cells yielded 117 million unique TCR beta sequences and 276 Gb of sequence data. An early release covering roughly 580 HLA-typed donors comprised about 320 gigabases of sequencing data and around 80 million unique TCR sequences. Of the 300 to 500 genotyped donors, 80% to 90% were placed in the genetic ancestry cluster associated with self-reported Caucasian donors. The study aimed to test whether cataloging public T cell receptors could reveal signatures of past pathogen exposure. The study profiled the T cell repertoires of about 720 subjects by immunosequencing and related them to cytomegalovirus serostatus. In addition to the first cohort of around 670 subjects, a separate validation cohort of about 120 different subjects was used. To predict cytomegalovirus infection status, the study brought together high-throughput TCR immunosequencing, statistical association of individual TCRs with disease status, and machine learning. To study patterns of TCR occurrence, a later analysis re-analyzed previously published TCR beta repertoires from 500 to 850 donors and added high-resolution HLA genotyping. The later analysis used no new phenotypic data to find candidate immune exposures, relying instead on TCR beta sequences and their occurrence across donors. An earlier analysis of around 580 of the donors used high-throughput TCR beta sequencing to judge whether each TCR beta V gene segment behaved as functional or pseudogenic. Alongside the repertoire data, information on donor age, sex, ethnicity and CMV serostatus was compiled. A later genetic analysis took genome-wide SNP genotypes for about 65% of the 666 donors and used that subset as a discovery cohort. All discovery cohort repertoires had been generated using a single sequencing platform. HLA typing included class I and class II loci at four-digit resolution. Typing coverage differed by locus: A, B, C, DRB1 and DQB1 were typed in roughly 620-630 donors, DQA1 in about 550, DPA1 in roughly 590, and DPB1 in around 490. A few DR-DQ haplotypes were treated as single units for association and clustering because of strong linkage in the cohort. Among some 400 genotyped donors of the cohort, an average of approximately 240,000 unique TCR beta nucleotide sequences was sequenced per donor, of which about 18% were non-productive.

About this clone: Its antigen has not been determined. No quality values exist for individual bases; no much larger clone is one base distant.

The cysteine opens and the phenylalanine closes a CDR3 of 15 amino acids. Of all the DNA, just the CDR3 is kept, 45 bases in frame from base 1. Reading the germline V gene gives CDR1 KGHSH and CDR2 LQKENI. Trimmed from V: 2 bases; trimmed from J: 0 bases; junction bases lacking a gene match: 3. Libraries were built with the immunoSEQ multiplex PCR assay. A mixture of 60 forward primers for TCR Vbeta segments and 13 reverse primers for TCR Jbeta segments was used in the multiplex PCR. A multiplex PCR assay on genomic DNA amplified the CDR3 region of rearranged TCR beta genes. The Illumina HiSeq System was used to sequence the amplified TCR beta libraries as 87-base-pair reads. As for the authors' bioinformatics: In a later analysis, tens of millions of unique TCR beta chains were counted across the roughly 700 repertoires, and about 9.9 million of these chains were shared by at least two donors. Raw reads were error-corrected and collapsed into unique sequences with a nearest-neighbor algorithm that merged closely related sequences to remove PCR and sequencing errors. V, D and J gene segments were assigned by aligning CDR3 sequences to IMGT reference sequences. Each retained sequence needed at least a six-nucleotide match to both a V gene segment and a J gene segment. A rearrangement counted as productive if the CDR3 had no stop codons and remained in frame with V and J, and every other rearrangement counted as non-productive. CDR3 was defined according to IMGT convention as the region running from the second conserved V-encoded cysteine to the conserved J-encoded phenylalanine. The earlier analysis of some 550 of the donors excluded any sequence lacking an unambiguous match to a single V gene segment. In an earlier analysis of more than 500 of the donors, a V segment was called functional when productive rearrangements were above 56.7%, and segregating when the standard deviation between donors exceeded 5%. A statistical classification framework was developed to diagnose cytomegalovirus status using the catalog of TCR beta chain sequences. V and J gene assignment, in a later analysis, came from comparing TCR nucleotide sequences with IMGT/GENE-DB human TR gene sequences. Using the TCRdist pipeline, a later analysis assigned CDR3 sequences along with most-parsimonious VDJ recombination scenarios. In a later analysis, every TCR beta chain was defined by the combination of its CDR3 amino acid sequence and its V-gene family, and reads without a unique V-gene family were dropped. A later analysis removed roughly 590 highly shared, low-generation-probability nucleotide sequences to deal with suspected cross-contamination and a sequencing artifact. In a later analysis, a clonal expansion index for each public chain was calculated from normalized within-repertoire ranks of inferred template counts. Generation probabilities in a later analysis came from a VDJ recombination model fitted to out-of-frame rearrangements, and those results were checked against IGoR. A later analysis scored TCR-TCR, TCR-HLA and TCR-CMV co-occurrence with hypergeometric tests, applying a repertoire-size bias correction to TCR pairs. In a later analysis, false discovery rates were estimated by permuting HLA or CMV assignments 20 times. In a later analysis, co-occurring TCRs were grouped with DBSCAN, and TCRdist sequence similarity was added when clustering was performed within HLA-allele-positive subsets. Repertoires with fewer than 30,000 or more than 120,000 public chains were left out of co-occurrence clustering, as were several repertoires with anomalous nucleotide sharing. The table comes from immuneACCESS by way of TCRdb, which keeps in-frame sequences with V and J called. Part of the clones is missing from these tables; in studies checked, under half for an unresolved V gene and the rest for unknown reasons. Clonal size and the V and J genes are those of that table, whereas D and trimming came from the DNA. This sample comprises 130,000 to 150,000 clones, around 79% of them detected only once. The ten largest clonotypes hold 2.8% of the sample.

The cohort comprised approximately 700 healthy bone marrow donors. At the time of sampling, all cohort members were nominally healthy, though unrecorded immune exposures were likely present. The donor was CMV seronegative and belonged to the group of over 350 seronegative cohort members. A peripheral blood sample was collected from each donor, and TCR beta sequencing was performed on peripheral blood mononuclear cells. The Qiagen DNeasy Blood Extraction Kit was used to extract genomic DNA from the blood cell samples. Study-wide findings and limitations: When HLA alleles, especially DR and DQ, strongly co-occurred, attributing TCR associations to individual alleles was difficult. The study gave a list of 150 to 200 TCR beta chains associated with cytomegalovirus. A later analysis found that most CMV-associated TCR beta chains appeared HLA-restricted, with HLA associations seemingly driven largely by CMV exposure. Several of the top co-occurrence clusters appeared to be linked to parvovirus B19, influenza, CMV and Epstein-Barr virus, according to a later analysis. In a later analysis, the rate of TCR association differed among HLA loci, with DRB1 alleles having the most associated TCRs and HLA-C alleles having the fewest. The classifier was reported to diagnose cytomegalovirus status with high specificity and sensitivity in both the original cohort and the validation cohort. An earlier analysis of approximately 500 of the donors showed that most TCR beta V segments appeared in productive rearrangements either about 87% or about 30% of the time, which broadly matched IMGT annotations. In a later analysis, some 17,000 TCR beta sequences were associated with specific HLA alleles at a false discovery rate of 0.05. In vitro tests confirmed that a few of the cytomegalovirus-associated TCR beta chains recognize cytomegalovirus antigens. Most TCR sequences were seen in very few donors, while some public TCRs were found in many individuals. Because HLA typing was unavailable for some donors at each locus, only the typed subset was used in association tests. For the cohort, immune exposure information was limited to CMV serostatus. A further reported finding was that TCR beta sequences accurately predicted the HLA-A and HLA-B alleles for most subjects in the first cohort. Because counts were too low, about 15 rarely observed V segments, including chromosome 9 orphons, were left out of the earlier analysis of a few hundred of the donors. The 87-base-pair reads could not distinguish some IMGT-functional V segments, including TRBV6-2 and TRBV6-3, so those segments were excluded. A later genetic analysis reported fewer N-insertions in productive TCRs among donors in an Asian-associated ancestry cluster than the roughly 650-donor mean. The presence/absence analyses assumed that sequencing depth was roughly uniform across donors, and that assumption may not be true. A cluster of highly shared sequence variants was judged likely to represent a technical artifact of the sequencing pipeline. In a later analysis, HLA-associated TCR beta chains showed more clonal expansion and lower generation probabilities than non-associated chains that were equally common. Linkage disequilibrium might explain the correlated functional status among segregating V segments, but an unknown experimental factor could not be excluded. The authors suggested that the approach could potentially be extended to other disease states and immunological phenotypes. A later genetic analysis associated a missense DCLRE1C variant with V-gene and J-gene trimming of TCR beta chains, and an independent cohort replicated the association. In this cohort, only TCR beta chains were sequenced, and detectable features were limited by the absence of alpha or paired-chain data.

The sequence was collected from a male donor in good health and CMV-seronegative. Sample: PBMCs. The chain links TRBV18 with TRBJ2-7, with 8 middle bases fitting TRBD1. Here the CDR3 is given as CASSPGQGSSYEQYF. The DNA sequence is as follows: TGTGCCAGCTCACCAGGACAGGGAAGCTCCTACGAGCAGTACTTC.